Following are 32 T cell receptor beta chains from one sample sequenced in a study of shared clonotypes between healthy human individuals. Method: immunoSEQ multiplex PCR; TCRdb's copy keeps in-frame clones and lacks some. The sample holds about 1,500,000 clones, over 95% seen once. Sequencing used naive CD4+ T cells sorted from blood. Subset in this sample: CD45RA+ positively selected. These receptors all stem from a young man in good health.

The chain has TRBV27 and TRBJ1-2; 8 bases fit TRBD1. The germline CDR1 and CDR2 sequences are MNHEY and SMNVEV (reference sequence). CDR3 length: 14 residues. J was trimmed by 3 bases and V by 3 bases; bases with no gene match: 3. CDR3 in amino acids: CASSFLDRDYGYTF. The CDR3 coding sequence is TGTGCCAGCAGTTTTTTGGACAGGGACTATGGCTACACCTTC.

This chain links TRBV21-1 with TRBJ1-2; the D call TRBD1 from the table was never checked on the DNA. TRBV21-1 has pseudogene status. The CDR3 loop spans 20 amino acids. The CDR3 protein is CASSKRDREEEISSNYGYTF. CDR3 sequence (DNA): TGTGCCAGCAGCAAAAGGGACAGGGAGGAAGAGATCTCCTCAAACTATGGCTACACCTTC.

The CDR3 region is CASSLGQEYNEQFF. Here the CDR3 DNA reads TGTGCCAGCAGCCTAGGACAGGAGTACAATGAGCAGTTCTTC. The chain has TRBV5-5 and TRBJ2-1; TRBD1 agrees at 7 bases. V lost 4 bases and J lost 4; bases outside the gene matches: 5. CDR1 is SGHKS, CDR2 YYEKEE, per germline (reference sequence). This CDR3 has 14 residues.

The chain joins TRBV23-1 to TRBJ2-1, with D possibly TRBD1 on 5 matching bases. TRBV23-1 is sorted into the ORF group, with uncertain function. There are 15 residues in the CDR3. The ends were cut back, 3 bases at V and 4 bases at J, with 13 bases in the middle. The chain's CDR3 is CASSQFRVPYNEQFF. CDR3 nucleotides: TGCGCCAGCAGTCAGTTCAGGGTCCCTTACAATGAGCAGTTCTTC.

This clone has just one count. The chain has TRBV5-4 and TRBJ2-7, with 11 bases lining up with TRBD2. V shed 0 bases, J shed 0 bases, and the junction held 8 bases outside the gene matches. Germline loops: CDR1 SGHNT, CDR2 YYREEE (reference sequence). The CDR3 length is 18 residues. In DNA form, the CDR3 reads TGTGCCAGCAGCTTGGTGGGTAGCGGGAGGGCCGGCTCCTACGAGCAGTACTTC. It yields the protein CASSLVGSGRAGSYEQYF.

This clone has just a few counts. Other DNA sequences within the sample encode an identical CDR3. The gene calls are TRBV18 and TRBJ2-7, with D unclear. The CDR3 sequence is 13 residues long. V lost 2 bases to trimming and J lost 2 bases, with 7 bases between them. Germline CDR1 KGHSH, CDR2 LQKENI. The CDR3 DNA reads TGTGCCAGCTCACCAGCCAGCACCTACGAGCAGTACTTC. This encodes CASSPASTYEQYF.

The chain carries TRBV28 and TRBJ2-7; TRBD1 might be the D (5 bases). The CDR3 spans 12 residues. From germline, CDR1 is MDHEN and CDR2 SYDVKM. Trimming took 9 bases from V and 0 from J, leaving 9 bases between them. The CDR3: CASSDTSYEQYF. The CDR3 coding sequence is TGTGCCAGTTCGGACACCTCCTACGAGCAGTACTTC.

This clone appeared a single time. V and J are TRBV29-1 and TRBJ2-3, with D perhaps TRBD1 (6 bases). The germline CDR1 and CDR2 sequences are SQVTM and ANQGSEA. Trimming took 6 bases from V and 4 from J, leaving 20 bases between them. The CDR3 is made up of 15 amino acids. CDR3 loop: CSVEAAGVPPDTQYF. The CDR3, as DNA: TGCAGCGTGGAGGCTGCAGGGGTCCCCCCAGATACGCAGTATTTT.

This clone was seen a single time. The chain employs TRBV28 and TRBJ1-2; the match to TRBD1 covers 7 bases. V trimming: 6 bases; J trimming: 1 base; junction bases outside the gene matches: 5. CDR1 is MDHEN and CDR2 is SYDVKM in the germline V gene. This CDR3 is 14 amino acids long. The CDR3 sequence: CASRGTAFNYGYTF. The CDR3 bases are TGTGCCAGCAGGGGGACAGCTTTTAACTATGGCTACACCTTC.

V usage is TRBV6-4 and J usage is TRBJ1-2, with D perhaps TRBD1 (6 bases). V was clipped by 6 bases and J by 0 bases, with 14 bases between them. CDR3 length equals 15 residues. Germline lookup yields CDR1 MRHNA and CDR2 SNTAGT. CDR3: CASRRRTESNYGYTF. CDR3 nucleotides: TGTGCCAGCAGGCGAAGGACAGAATCTAACTATGGCTACACCTTC.

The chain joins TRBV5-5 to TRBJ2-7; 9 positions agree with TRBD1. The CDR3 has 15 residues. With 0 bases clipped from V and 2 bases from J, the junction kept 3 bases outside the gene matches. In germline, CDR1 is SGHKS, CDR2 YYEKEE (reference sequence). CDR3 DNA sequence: TGTGCCAGCAGCTTGGTCGGGACAGGGACCTACGAGCAGTACTTC. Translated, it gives CASSLVGTGTYEQYF.

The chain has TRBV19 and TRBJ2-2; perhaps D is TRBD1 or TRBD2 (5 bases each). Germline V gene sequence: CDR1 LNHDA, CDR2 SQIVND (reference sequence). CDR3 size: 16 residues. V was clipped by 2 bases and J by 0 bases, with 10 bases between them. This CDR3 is CASSITGTANTGELFF. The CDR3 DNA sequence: TGTGCCAGTAGTATAACCGGGACGGCGAACACCGGGGAGCTGTTTTTT.

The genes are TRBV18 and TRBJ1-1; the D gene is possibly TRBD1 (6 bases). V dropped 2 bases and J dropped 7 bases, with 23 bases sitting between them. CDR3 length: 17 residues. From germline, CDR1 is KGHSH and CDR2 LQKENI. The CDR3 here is CASSPISLGQGHLEAFF. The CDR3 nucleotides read TGTGCCAGCTCACCAATCTCTCTGGGCCAGGGACACCTTGAAGCTTTCTTT.

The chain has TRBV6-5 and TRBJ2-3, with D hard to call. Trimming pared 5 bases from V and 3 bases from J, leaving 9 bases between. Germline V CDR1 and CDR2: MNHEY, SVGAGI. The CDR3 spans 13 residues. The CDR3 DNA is TGTGCCAGCAGTCTGTTAGGGACAGATACGCAGTATTTT. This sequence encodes CASSLLGTDTQYF.

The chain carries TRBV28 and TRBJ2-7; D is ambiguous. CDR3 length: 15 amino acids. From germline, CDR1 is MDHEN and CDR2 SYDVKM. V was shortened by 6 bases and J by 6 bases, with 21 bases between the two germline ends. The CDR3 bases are TGTGCCAGCAGCCTTTCTATGGACCCCGAGGTCGAGCAGTACTTC. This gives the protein CASSLSMDPEVEQYF.

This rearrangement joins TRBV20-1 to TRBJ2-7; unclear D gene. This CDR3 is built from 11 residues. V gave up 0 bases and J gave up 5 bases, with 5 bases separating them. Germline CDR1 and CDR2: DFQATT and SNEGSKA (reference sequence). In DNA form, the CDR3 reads TGCAGTGCTAGAGATCTAGACGAGCAGTACTTC. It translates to CSARDLDEQYF.

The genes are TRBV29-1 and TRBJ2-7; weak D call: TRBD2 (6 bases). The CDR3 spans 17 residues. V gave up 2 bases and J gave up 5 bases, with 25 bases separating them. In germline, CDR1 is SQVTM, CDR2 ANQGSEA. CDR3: CSVEPITDGGFVDEQYF. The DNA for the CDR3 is TGCAGCGTTGAACCTATAACGGATGGGGGGTTTGTTGACGAGCAGTACTTC.

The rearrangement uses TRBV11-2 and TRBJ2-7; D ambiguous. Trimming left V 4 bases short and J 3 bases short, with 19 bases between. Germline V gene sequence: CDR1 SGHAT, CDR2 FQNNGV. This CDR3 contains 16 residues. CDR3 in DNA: TGTGCCAGCAGCTCTGGGGATCGTCAGGTGGGCTACGAGCAGTACTTC. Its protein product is CASSSGDRQVGYEQYF.

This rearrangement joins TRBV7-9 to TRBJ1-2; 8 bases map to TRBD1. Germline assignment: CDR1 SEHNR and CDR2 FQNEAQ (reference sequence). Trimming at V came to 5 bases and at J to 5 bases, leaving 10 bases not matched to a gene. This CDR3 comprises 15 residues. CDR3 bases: TGTGCCAGCAGCCCAGAAGACAGGGGAGGGTATGGCTACACCTTC. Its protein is CASSPEDRGGYGYTF. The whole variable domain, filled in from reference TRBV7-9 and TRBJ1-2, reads DTGVSQNPRHKITKRGQNVTFRCDPISEHNRLYWYRQTLGQGPEFLTYFQNEAQLEKSRLLSDRFSAERPKGSFSTLEIQRTEQGDSAMYLCASSPEDRGGYGYTFGSGTRLTVV.

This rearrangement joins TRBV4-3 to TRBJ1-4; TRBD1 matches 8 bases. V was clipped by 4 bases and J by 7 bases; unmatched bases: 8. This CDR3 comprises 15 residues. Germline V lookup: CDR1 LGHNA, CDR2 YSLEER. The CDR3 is CASSPYRGRGEKLFF. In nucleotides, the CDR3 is TGCGCCAGCAGCCCATACAGGGGGAGAGGTGAAAAACTGTTTTTT.

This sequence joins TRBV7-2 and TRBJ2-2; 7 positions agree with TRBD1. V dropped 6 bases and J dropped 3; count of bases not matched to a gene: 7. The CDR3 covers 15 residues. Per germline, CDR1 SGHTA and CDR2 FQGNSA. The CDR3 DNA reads TGTGCCAGCAGGACCGGGACAGCCCACACCGGGGAGCTGTTTTTT. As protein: CASRTGTAHTGELFF.

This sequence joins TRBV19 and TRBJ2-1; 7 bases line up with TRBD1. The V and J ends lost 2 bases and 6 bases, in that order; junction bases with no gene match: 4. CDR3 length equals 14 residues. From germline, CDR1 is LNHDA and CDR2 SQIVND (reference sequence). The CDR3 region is CASSIYRGTNEQFF. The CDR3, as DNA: TGTGCCAGTAGTATATACAGGGGTACCAATGAGCAGTTCTTC.

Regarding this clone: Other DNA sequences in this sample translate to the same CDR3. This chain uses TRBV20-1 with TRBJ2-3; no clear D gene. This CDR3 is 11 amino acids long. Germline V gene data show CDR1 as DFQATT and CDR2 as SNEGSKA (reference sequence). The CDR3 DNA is TGCAGCGTTCATAGCACAGATACGCAGTATTTT. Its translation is CSVHSTDTQYF.

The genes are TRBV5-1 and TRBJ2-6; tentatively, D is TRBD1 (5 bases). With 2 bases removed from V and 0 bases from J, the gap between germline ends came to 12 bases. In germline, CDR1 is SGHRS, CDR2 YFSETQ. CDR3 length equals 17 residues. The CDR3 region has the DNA TGCGCCAGCAGCTTCGGACACCTCGCCTCTGGGGCCAACGTCCTGACTTTC. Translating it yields CASSFGHLASGANVLTF. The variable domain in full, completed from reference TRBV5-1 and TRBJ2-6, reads KAGVTQTPRYLIKTRGQQVTLSCSPISGHRSVSWYQQTPGQGLQFLFEYFSETQRNKGNFPGRFSGRQFSNSRSEMNVSTLELGDSALYLCASSFGHLASGANVLTFGAGSRLTVL.

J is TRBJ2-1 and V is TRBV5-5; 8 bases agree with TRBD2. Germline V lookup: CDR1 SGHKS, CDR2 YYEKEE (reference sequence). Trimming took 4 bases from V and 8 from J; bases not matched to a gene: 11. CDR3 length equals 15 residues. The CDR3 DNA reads TGTGCCAGCAGCCCGGGACTAGTGGTCTTCTATGAGCAGTTCTTC. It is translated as CASSPGLVVFYEQFF.

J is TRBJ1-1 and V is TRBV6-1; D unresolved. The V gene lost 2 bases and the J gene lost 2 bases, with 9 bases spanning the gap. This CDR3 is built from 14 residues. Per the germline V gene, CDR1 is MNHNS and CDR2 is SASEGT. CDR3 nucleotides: TGTGCCAGCAGTGAACAGCCCATTAACACTGAAGCTTTCTTT. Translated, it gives CASSEQPINTEAFF.

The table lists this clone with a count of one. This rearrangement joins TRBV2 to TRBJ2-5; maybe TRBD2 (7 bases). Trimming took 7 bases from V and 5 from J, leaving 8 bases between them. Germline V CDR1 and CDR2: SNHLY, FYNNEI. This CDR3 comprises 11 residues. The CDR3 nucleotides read TGTGCCAGCAAGGGGGGGGAGACCCAGTACTTC. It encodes CASKGGETQYF.

The CDR3 sequence is CAWSVLAGENEQFF. As DNA, the CDR3 is TGTGCCTGGAGTGTACTAGCGGGAGAGAATGAGCAGTTCTTC. This chain uses TRBV30 with TRBJ2-1, with 11 bases fitting TRBD2. CDR3 length: 14 residues. Germline CDR1 and CDR2: GTSNPN and SVGIG (reference sequence). Unmatched junction bases numbered 2, after V lost 0 bases and J lost 7 bases.

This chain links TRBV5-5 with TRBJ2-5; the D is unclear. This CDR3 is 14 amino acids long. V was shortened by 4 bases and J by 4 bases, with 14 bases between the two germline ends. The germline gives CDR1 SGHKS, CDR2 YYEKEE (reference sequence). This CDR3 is CASSLMTGGETQYF. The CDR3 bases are TGTGCCAGCAGCCTCATGACGGGTGGAGAGACCCAGTACTTC.

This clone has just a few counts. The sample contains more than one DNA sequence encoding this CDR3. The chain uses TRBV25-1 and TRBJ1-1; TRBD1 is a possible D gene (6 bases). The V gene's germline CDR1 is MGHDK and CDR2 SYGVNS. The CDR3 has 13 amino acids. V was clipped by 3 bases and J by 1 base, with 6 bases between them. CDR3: CASSEDRNTEAFF. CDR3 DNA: TGTGCCAGCAGTGAGGACAGGAACACTGAAGCTTTCTTT.

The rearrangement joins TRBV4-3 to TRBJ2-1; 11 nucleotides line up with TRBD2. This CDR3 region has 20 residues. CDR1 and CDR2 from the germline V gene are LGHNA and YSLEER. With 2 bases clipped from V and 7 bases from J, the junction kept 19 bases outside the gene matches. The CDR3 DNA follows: TGCGCCAGCAGCCAATTGCGATGGAGAACTAGCGGGAGTGGTCTAAATGAGCAGTTCTTC. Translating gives CASSQLRWRTSGSGLNEQFF.

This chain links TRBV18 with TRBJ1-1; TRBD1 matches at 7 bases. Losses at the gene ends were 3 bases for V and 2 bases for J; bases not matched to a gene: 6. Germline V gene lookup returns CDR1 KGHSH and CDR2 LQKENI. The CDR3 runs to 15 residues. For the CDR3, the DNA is TGTGCCAGCTCACCGGTGAGACAGGGTAACACTGAAGCTTTCTTT. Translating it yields CASSPVRQGNTEAFF.